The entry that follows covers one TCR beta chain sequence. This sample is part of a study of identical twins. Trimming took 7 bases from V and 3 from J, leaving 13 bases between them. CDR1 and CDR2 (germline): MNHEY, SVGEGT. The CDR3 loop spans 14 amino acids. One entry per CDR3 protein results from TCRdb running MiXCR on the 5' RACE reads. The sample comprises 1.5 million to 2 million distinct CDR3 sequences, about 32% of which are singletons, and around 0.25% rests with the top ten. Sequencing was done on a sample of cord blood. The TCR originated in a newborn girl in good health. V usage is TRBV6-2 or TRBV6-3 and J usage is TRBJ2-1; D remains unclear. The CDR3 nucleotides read TGTGCCAGCAACGGAGTGAGGCTCTACAATGAGCAGTTCTTC. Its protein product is CASNGVRLYNEQFF.